What follows describes a single TCR beta chain. Its specificity is not known. The data originate from a study of vaccination and CD4 T cells after COVID-19. Trimming took off 0 bases at V and 2 bases at J, with 8 bases between the two ends. There are 16 residues in the CDR3. The germline CDR1 and CDR2 sequences are LNHNV and YYDKDF (reference sequence). Stated treatment: approximately nine-day PBMC culture with coronavirus spike peptide pools or control peptides (ViraFEST assay). CD4+ T cells that had been cultured provided DNA sequenced with the Oncomine TCR Beta short-read assay. TCRdb ran MiXCR on the PCR reads and lists one entry per CDR3 protein. The data hold over 14,000 distinct CDR3 sequences, with roughly half observed a single time.

This chain links TRBV15 with TRBJ2-6; a possible D gene is TRBD2 (5 bases). This TCR was recovered from a human donor who had recovered from COVID-19. The source material was CD4+ T cells from blood, cultured in vitro. Written as DNA, the CDR3 is TGTGCCACCAGCAGAGATTCGGGAACTGGGGCCAACGTCCTGACTTTC. Protein sequence: CATSRDSGTGANVLTF. Complete variable domain (other parts from reference TRBV15 and TRBJ2-6): DAMVIQNPRYQVTQFGKPVTLSCSQTLNHNVMYWYQQKSSQAPKLLFHYYDKDFNNEADTPDNFQSRRPNTSFCFLDIRSPGLGDTAMYLCATSRDSGTGANVLTFGAGSRLTVL.